The clone carrying this T cell receptor beta chain was counted once. Here immunoSEQ multiplex PCR was the method, and the copy in TCRdb shows in-frame clones only, minus some. This sample has 300,000 to 400,000 clones, with about 88% found just once. This specimen comes from a study of blood T cell repertoires in COVID-19. Germline CDR1 and CDR2: SGHRS and YFSETQ. V dropped 5 bases and J dropped 0 bases, with 12 bases sitting between them. The CDR3 is 15 residues long. The chain has TRBV5-1 and TRBJ1-3; the D is unclear. Sequenced sample: PBMCs or T cells enriched from blood (not recorded which). The TCR sequence derives from a woman younger than 35 who had recovered from COVID-19. CDR3 DNA sequence: TGCGCCAGCAGTGAGAAGGAGACCTCTGGAAACACCATATATTTT. It codes for CASSEKETSGNTIYF. The full variable domain, completed using reference TRBV5-1 and TRBJ1-3, is KAGVTQTPRYLIKTRGQQVTLSCSPISGHRSVSWYQQTPGQGLQFLFEYFSETQRNKGNFPGRFSGRQFSNSRSEMNVSTLELGDSALYLCASSEKETSGNTIYFGEGSWLTVV.